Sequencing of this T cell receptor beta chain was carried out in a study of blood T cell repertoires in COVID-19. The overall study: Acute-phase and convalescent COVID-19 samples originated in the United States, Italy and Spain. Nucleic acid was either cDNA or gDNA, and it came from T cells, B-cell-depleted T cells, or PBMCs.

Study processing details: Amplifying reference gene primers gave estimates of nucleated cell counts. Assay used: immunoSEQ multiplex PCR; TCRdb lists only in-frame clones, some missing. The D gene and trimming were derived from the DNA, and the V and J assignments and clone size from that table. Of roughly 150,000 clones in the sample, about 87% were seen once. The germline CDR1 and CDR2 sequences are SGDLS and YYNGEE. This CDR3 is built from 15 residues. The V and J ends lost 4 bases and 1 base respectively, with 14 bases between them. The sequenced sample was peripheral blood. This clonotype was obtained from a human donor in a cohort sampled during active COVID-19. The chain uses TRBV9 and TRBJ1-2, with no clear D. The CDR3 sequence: CASSPIAAFNYGYTF. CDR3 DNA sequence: TGTGCCAGCAGCCCTATAGCAGCTTTTAACTATGGCTACACCTTC.